This TCR beta chain was profiled in a study of OX40 agonist ivuxolimab in advanced cancers. Turning to the overall study: Ivuxolimab was an agonistic, fully human IgG2 monoclonal antibody directed against OX40 (CD134), a costimulatory receptor. Intravenous ivuxolimab was administered to patients every 2 weeks at six dose levels: 0.01, 0.1, 0.3, 1.5, 3 and 10 mg/kg. Of the approximately 50 patients in dose escalation, some 19 had hepatocellular carcinoma, around 15 had melanoma, 9 had renal cell carcinoma and 9 had head and neck cancer. The dose-escalation cohort was roughly 87% male with a mean age of around 64 years, ranging from roughly 23 to 90. Patients were allowed to have had prior anti-PD-1, anti-PD-L1 or anti-CTLA-4 therapy, and approximately 40% of the dose-escalation patients had previously received checkpoint inhibitors. Three dose-escalation patients achieved partial responses, one with hepatocellular carcinoma and two with cutaneous melanoma. Peripheral TCRbeta sequencing was intended to test whether TCR sequence diversity was altered and clonal T-cell expansion was caused by ivuxolimab. The paper covers the monotherapy dose-escalation part of the phase I ivuxolimab trial, which included N of about 56 patients. Results the study describes overall, beyond this receptor: Low levels of normalized T-cell clonal expansion were also shown by some nonresponding patients. Antigen specificity was not determined for the clonally expanded peripheral T cells. After ivuxolimab, expanded clones were on average more numerous among CD8+ T cells than among CD4+ T cells. At doses of 0.1 to 3.0 mg/kg, clonal expansion of both CD4+ and CD8+ blood T cells was observed from baseline to week 6. In partial responders in the 0.1-3.0 mg/kg groups, normalized peripheral clonal expansion was found to be among the lowest, especially among CD8+ T cells.

A remark on this clone: Its antigen remains undetermined. No qualities accompany the bases; no much larger clone lies one base away.

The trial excluded patients who had a history of autoimmune disease or were on systemic immunosuppression. Peripheral blood for TCR sequencing was drawn from every dose cohort at baseline, at cycle 4 day 1 and at cycle 7 day 1. The samples were taken from a phase I, first-in-human, multicenter, open-label dose-escalation trial of ivuxolimab. Adults with locally advanced or metastatic head and neck squamous cell, hepatocellular, melanoma or renal cell carcinoma were enrolled in the trial. Before TCR sequencing, CD4+ and CD8+ T cells were separately sorted from peripheral blood. Unmatched junction bases come to 6, with V trimmed by 4 bases and J by 2 bases. The CDR1 and CDR2 encoded by the germline V gene are MRHNA and SNTAGT. Reading from cysteine to phenylalanine, the CDR3 counts 15 amino acids. The read is trimmed to its CDR3 DNA, 45 bases read in frame from base 1. Genomic DNA was isolated from the sorted cells so that the TCRbeta CDR3 region could be sequenced. The immunoSEQ Assay was used for sequencing of TCRbeta CDR3 regions. Drawn from immuneACCESS, this table holds only the in-frame rearrangements with V and J called that TCRdb kept. Clones are partly lost; checked studies trace under half to an unresolved V gene and leave the rest unexplained. Recorded for this sample are around 84,000 clones; around 94% of them occurred a single time. The ten largest clones represent about 11% of the sample.

The V and J segments used are TRBV6-4 and TRBJ2-3, with 7 bases matching TRBD2. The source material was CD4+ or CD8+ T cells sorted from blood, sampled in a trial of the OX40 agonist ivuxolimab. This TCR was recovered from an adult with an advanced solid tumor such as melanoma, head and neck, liver or kidney cancer. The base sequence is TGTGCCAGCAGTGCCGGCGGGAGCGACACAGATACGCAGTATTTT. The encoded protein is CASSAGGSDTDTQYF.